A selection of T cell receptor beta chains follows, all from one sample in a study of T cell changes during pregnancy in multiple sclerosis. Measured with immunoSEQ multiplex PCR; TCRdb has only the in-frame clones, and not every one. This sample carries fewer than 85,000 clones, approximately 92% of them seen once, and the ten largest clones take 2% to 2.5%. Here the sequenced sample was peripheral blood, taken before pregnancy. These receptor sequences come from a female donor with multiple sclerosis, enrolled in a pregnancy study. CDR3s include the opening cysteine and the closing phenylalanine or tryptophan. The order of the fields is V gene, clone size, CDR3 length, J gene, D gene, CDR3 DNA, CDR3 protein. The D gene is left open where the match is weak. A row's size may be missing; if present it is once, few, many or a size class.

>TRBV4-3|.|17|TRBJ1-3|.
TGCGCCAGCAGCCAAGTTTTGAGTACAGGGTTGGGAAACACCATATATTTT
CASSQVLSTGLGNTIYF
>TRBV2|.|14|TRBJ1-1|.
TGTGCCAGCAGTGAATGGGAGGGAGGGGGTGAAGCTTTCTTT
CASSEWEGGGEAFF
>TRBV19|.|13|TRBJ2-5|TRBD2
TGTGCCAGTAGAGTAGCGGGAGCAGAGACCCAGTACTTC
CASRVAGAETQYF
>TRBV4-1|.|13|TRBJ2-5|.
TGCGCCAGCAGCCGAGGACAGTGGGAGACCCAGTACTTC
CASSRGQWETQYF
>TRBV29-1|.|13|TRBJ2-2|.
TGCAGCGTTGACCCTCTAAACACCGGGGAGCTGTTTTTT
CSVDPLNTGELFF
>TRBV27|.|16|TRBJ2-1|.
TGTGCCAGCTCCAGGTCCTTGGACTCGATCTACAATGAGCAGTTCTTC
CASSRSLDSIYNEQFF
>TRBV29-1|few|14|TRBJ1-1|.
TGCAGCGTTGCTATGCTAGGATTGAACACTGAAGCTTTCTTT
CSVAMLGLNTEAFF
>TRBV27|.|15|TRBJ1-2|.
TGTGCCAGCAGTTTAGTCGGGGGGCAGAACTATGGCTACACCTTC
CASSLVGGQNYGYTF
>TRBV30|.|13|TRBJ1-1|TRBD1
TGTGCCTGGAACAGGGGGGTTAACACTGAAGCTTTCTTT
CAWNRGVNTEAFF
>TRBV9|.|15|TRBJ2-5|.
TGTGCCAGCAGCGGAGGGACACTCGGACGAGAGACCCAGTACTTC
CASSGGTLGRETQYF
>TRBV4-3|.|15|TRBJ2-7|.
TGCGCCAGCAGCCAGGACGAAAGACAGGACTACGAGCAGTACTTC
CASSQDERQDYEQYF
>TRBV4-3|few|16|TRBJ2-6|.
TGCGCCAGCAGCCAAGATGGGGGCGCTGGGGCCAACGTCCTGACTTTC
CASSQDGGAGANVLTF
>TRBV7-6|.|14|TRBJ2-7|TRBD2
TGTGCCAGCAGCTTAGCAGCGGGAGGGGGAGAGCAGTACTTC
CASSLAAGGGEQYF
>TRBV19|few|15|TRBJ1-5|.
TGTGCCAGTAGTTCGTACAGGGTTGGGGATCAGCCCCAGCATTTT
CASSSYRVGDQPQHF
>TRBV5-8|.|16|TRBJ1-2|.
TGTGCCAGCAGCTTGGAGTATCGGGGGGCGAACTATGGCTACACCTTC
CASSLEYRGANYGYTF
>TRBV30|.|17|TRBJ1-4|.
TGTGCCTGGACCGTTTTTCGGGGGGCCAGAAATGAGGGAAAACTGTTTTTT
CAWTVFRGARNEGKLFF
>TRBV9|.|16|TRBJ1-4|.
TGTGCCAGCAGCGTAGGCCCCTCGGAGACGGGTGAAAAACTGTTTTTT
CASSVGPSETGEKLFF
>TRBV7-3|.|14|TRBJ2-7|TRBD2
TGTGCCAGCAGCCCTAGACTAGCGGGAGGGCCTAAGTACTTC
CASSPRLAGGPKYF
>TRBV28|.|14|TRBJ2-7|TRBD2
TGTGCCAGCAGAAGTAGCGGGAGGTTGGACGAGCAGTACTTC
CASRSSGRLDEQYF
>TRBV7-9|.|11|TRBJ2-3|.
TGTGCCAGCAGCCTCACAGATACGCAGTATTTT
CASSLTDTQYF
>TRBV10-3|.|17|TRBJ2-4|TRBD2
TGTGCCATCAGTGAGCCGCGGACTAGCGGGACCAAAAACATTCAGTACTTC
CAISEPRTSGTKNIQYF
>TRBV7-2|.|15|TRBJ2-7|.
TGTGCCAGCAGCCCGGCAGGTTCCAGCTCCTACGAGCAGTACTTC
CASSPAGSSSYEQYF
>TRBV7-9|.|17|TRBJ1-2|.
TGTGCCAGCAGCTTAGCGCTCGTCAGGGAATCTAACTATGGCTACACCTTC
CASSLALVRESNYGYTF
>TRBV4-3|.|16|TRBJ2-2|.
TGCGCCAGCAGCCAAGAGTTGGGACTGGAAGCCGGGGAGCTGTTTTTT
CASSQELGLEAGELFF
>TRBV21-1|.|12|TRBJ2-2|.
TGTGCCAGCAGTTGCGGTTACGGGGAGCTGTTTTTT
CASSCGYGELFF
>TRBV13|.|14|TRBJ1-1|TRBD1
TGTGCCACCCAGACAGGGATCGGAAGCACTGAAGCTTTCTTT
CATQTGIGSTEAFF
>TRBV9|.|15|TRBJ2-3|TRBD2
TGTGCCAGCAGCGCTAGCGGGTGGGGCACAGATACGCAGTATTTT
CASSASGWGTDTQYF
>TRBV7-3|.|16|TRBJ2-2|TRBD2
TGTGCCAGCAGCCCGGGACTAGCGGGAGTATCCGGGGAGCTGTTTTTT
CASSPGLAGVSGELFF
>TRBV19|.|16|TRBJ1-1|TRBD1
TGTGCCAGTAGTATGTTGGACAGGGGAAGGTACACTGAAGCTTTCTTT
CASSMLDRGRYTEAFF
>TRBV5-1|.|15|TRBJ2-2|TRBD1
TGCGCCAGCAGAGTCAGGACAGGGGACACCGGGGAGCTGTTTTTT
CASRVRTGDTGELFF
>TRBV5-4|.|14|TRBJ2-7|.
TGTGCCAGCAGTCCCGGGACTGATTCCTACGAGCAGTACTTC
CASSPGTDSYEQYF
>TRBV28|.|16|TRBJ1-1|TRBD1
TGTGCCAGCCGGACAGGGGTGACGCAACTCGGGGCTGAAGCTTTCTTT
CASRTGVTQLGAEAFF
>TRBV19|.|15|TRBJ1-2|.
TGTGCCAGTAGTATAGTCCCCGCCAGGGGCTATGGCTACACCTTC
CASSIVPARGYGYTF
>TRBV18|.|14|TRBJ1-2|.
TGTGCCAGCTCACCACGAAAGGGGGTGGATGGCTACACCTTC
CASSPRKGVDGYTF
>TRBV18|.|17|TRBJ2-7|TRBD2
TGTGCCAGCTCTACAATAGTAGCGGGAGCTTCCTCCTACGAGCAGTACTTC
CASSTIVAGASSYEQYF
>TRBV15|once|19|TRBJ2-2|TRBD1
TGTGCCACCAGCAGGAGGACAGGCACGTGGGCTCGCAACACCGGGGAGCTGTTTTTT
CATSRRTGTWARNTGELFF
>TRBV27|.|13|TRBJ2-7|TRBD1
TGTGCCAGCTCCTTTCAGGGGGCCTACGAGCAGTACTTC
CASSFQGAYEQYF
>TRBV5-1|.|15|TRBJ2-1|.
TGCGCCAGCAGCTTAGGACTGTCACCCTACAATGAGCAGTTCTTC
CASSLGLSPYNEQFF
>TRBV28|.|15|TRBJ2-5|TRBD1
TGTGCCAGCAGTCCTCTCCGGGACAGACAAGAGACCCAGTACTTC
CASSPLRDRQETQYF
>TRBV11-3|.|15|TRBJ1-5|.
TGTGCCAGCAGCTTAGATACCAGAAGCAATCAGCCCCAGCATTTT
CASSLDTRSNQPQHF
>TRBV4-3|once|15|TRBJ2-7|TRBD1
TGCGCCAGCAGCCAGTCTTGGACAGGGGTTTACGAGCAGTACTTC
CASSQSWTGVYEQYF
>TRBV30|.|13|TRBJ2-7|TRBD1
TGTGCCTGGAAGACAGGGAACTCCTACGAGCAGTACTTC
CAWKTGNSYEQYF
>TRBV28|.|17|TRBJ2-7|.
TGTGCCAGCAGTTTAGGGAGACGGCCGAATGGGTCCTACGAGCAGTACTTC
CASSLGRRPNGSYEQYF
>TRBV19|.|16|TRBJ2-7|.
TGTGCCAGTAGTATAGTTGTTTCGACAGGACCCTACGAGCAGTACTTC
CASSIVVSTGPYEQYF
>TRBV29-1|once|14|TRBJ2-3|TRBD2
TGCAGCGTCCTAGGAACTAGCGGCACAGATACGCAGTATTTT
CSVLGTSGTDTQYF
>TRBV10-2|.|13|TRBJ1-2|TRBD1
TGCGCCAGCAGTATTACAGGGGGCAATGGCTACACCTTC
CASSITGGNGYTF
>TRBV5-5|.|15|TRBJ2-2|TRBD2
TGTGCCAGCAGCCCACTAGCGGGAGACACCGGGGAGCTGTTTTTT
CASSPLAGDTGELFF